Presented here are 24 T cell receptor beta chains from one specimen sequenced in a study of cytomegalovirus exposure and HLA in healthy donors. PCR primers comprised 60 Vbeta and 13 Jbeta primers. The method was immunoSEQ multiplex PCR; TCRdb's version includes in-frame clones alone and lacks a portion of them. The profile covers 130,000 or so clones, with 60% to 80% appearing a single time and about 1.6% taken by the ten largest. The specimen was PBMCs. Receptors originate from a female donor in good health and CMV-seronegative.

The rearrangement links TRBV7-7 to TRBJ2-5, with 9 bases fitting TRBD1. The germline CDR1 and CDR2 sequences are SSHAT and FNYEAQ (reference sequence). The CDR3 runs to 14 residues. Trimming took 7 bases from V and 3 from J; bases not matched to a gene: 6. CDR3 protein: CASTPGQGKETQYF. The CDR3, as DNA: TGTGCCAGCACCCCCGGACAGGGGAAAGAGACCCAGTACTTC.

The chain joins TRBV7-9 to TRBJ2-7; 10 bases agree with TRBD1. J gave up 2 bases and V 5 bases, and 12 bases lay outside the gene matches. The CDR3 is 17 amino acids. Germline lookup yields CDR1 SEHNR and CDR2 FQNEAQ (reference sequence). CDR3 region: CASSGDRGAQPAYEQYF. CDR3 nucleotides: TGTGCCAGCAGCGGGGACAGGGGAGCCCAACCGGCCTACGAGCAGTACTTC.

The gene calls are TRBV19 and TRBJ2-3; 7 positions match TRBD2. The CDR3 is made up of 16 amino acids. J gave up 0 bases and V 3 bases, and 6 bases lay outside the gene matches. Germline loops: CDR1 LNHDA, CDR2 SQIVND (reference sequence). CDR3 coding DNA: TGTGCCAGTAGTATCCTAGCGGCCCTAAGCACAGATACGCAGTATTTT. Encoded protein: CASSILAALSTDTQYF.

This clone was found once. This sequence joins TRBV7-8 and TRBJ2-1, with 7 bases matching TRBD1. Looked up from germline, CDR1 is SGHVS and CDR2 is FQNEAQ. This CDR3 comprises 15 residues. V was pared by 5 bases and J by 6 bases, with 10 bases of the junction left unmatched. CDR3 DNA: TGTGCCAGCAGCCCGGCGGCAGGGGGTCCCAATGAGCAGTTCTTC. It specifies CASSPAAGGPNEQFF.

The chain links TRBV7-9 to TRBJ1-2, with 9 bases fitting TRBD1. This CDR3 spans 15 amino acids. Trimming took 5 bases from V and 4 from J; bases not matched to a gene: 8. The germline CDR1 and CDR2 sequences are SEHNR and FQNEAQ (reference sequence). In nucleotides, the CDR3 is TGTGCCAGCAGCCGGGGACAGGGAGAAGGCTATGGCTACACCTTC. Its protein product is CASSRGQGEGYGYTF.

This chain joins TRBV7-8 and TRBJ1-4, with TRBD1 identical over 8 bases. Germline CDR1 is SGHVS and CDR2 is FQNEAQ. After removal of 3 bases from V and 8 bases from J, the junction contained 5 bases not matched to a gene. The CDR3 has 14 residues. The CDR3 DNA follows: TGTGCCAGCAGCTTCGGGACAGGAGGAGAAAAACTGTTTTTT. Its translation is CASSFGTGGEKLFF.

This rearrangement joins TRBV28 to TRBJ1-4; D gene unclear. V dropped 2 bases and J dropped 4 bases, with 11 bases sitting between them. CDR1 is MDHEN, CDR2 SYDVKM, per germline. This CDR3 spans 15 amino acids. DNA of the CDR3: TGTGCCAGCAGTTTAGCCCTGGCAAATAATGAAAAACTGTTTTTT. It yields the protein CASSLALANNEKLFF.

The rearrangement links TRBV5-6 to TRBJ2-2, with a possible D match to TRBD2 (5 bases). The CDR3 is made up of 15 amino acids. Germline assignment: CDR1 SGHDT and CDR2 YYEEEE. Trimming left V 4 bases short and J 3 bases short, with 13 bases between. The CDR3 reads CASSRRLTYTGELFF. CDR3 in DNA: TGTGCCAGCAGCCGCCGACTAACCTACACCGGGGAGCTGTTTTTT.

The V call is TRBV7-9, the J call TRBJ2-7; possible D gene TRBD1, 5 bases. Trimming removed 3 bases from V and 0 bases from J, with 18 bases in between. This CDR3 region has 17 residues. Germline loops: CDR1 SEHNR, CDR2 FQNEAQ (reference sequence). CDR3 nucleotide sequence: TGTGCCAGCAGCTTTAGGGCAGGGCAGGTTAGCTCCTACGAGCAGTACTTC. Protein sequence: CASSFRAGQVSSYEQYF.

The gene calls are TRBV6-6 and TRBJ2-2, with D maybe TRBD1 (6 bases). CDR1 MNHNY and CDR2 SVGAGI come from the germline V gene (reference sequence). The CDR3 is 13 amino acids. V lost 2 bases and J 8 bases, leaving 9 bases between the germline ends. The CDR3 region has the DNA TGTGCCAGCAGTTACACAGGGTCTGGGGAGCTGTTTTTT. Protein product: CASSYTGSGELFF.

The CDR3 is CAWSGQGGNTGELFF. The CDR3 nucleotides read TGTGCCTGGAGTGGTCAGGGCGGGAACACCGGGGAGCTGTTTTTT. This rearrangement joins TRBV30 to TRBJ2-2; tentatively, D is TRBD1 (5 bases). Germline CDR1 GTSNPN, CDR2 SVGIG (reference sequence). The CDR3 is 15 amino acids. Trimming removed 1 base at V and 1 base at J, with 10 bases between.

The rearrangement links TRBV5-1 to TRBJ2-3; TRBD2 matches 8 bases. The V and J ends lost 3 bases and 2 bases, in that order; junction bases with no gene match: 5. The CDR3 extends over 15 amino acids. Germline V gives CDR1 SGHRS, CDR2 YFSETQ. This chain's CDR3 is CASSSGLATTDTQYF. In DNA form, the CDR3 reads TGCGCCAGCAGCTCCGGACTAGCTACCACAGATACGCAGTATTTT.

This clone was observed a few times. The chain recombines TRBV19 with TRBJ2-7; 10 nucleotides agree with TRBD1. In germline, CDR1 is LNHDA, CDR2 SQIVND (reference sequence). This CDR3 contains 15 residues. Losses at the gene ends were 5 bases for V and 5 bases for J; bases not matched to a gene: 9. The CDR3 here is CASSFNRDRGNEQYF. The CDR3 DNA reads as TGTGCCAGTAGTTTTAACCGGGACAGGGGAAACGAGCAGTACTTC. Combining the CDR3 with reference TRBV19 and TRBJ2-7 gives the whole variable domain DGGITQSPKYLFRKEGQNVTLSCEQNLNHDAMYWYRQDPGQGLRLIYYSQIVNDFQKGDIAEGYSVSREKKESFPLTVTSAQKNPTAFYLCASSFNRDRGNEQYFGPGTRLTVT.

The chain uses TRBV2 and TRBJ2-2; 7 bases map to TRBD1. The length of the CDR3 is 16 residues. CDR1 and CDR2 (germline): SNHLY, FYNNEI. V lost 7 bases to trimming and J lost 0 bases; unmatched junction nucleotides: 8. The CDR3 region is CASNAAGTANTGELFF. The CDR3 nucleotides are TGTGCCAGCAATGCGGCCGGGACAGCGAACACCGGGGAGCTGTTTTTT.

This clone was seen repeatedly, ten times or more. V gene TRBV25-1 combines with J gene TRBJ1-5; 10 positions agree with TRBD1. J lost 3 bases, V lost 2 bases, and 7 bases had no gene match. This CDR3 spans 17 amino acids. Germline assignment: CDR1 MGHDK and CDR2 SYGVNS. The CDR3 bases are TGTGCCAGCAGTGAACCTGGGACAGGGGTCGACAATCAGCCCCAGCATTTT. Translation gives CASSEPGTGVDNQPQHF. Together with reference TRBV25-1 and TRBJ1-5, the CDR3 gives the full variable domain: EADIYQTPRYLVIGTGKKITLECSQTMGHDKMYWYQQDPGMELHLIHYSYGVNSTEKGDLSSESTVSRIRTEHFPLTLESARPSHTSQYLCASSEPGTGVDNQPQHFGDGTRLSIL.

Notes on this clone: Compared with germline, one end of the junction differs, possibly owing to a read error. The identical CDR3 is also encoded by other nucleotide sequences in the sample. The chain's CDR3 is CASSGIPGEPPGNTIYF. The DNA of the CDR3 is TGTGCCAGCAGCGGAATCCCGGGGGAACCGCCGGGAAACACCATATATTTT. The rearrangement uses TRBV5-1 and TRBJ1-3; weak D call: TRBD1 (5 bases). Germline loops: CDR1 SGHRS, CDR2 YFSETQ. The CDR3 extends over 17 amino acids.

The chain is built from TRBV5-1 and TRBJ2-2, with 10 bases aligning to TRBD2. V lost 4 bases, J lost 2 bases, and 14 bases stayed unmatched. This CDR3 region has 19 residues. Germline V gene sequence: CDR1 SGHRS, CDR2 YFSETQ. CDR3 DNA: TGCGCCAGCAGCCGGACGGTGGCTAGCGGGGGAGTAAACACCGGGGAGCTGTTTTTT. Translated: CASSRTVASGGVNTGELFF.

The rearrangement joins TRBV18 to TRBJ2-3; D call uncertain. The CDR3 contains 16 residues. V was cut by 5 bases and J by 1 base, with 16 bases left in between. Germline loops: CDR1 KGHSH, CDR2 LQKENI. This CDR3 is CASSADPLRRTDTQYF. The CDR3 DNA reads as TGTGCCAGCTCAGCCGACCCTTTGCGGCGCACAGATACGCAGTATTTT.

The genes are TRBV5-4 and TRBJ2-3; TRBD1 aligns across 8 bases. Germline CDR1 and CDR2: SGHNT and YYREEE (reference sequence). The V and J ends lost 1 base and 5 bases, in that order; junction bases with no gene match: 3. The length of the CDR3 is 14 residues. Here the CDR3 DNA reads TGTGCCAGCAGCTTGACAGGGGGTAAAGATACGCAGTATTTT. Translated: CASSLTGGKDTQYF.

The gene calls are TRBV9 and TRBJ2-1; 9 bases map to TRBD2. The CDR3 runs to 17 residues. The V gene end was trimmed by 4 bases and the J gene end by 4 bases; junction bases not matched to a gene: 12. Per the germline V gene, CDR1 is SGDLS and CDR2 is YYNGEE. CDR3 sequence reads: CASSSPGMAGGYNEQFF. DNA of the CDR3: TGTGCCAGCAGCTCGCCGGGGATGGCGGGGGGGTACAATGAGCAGTTCTTC.

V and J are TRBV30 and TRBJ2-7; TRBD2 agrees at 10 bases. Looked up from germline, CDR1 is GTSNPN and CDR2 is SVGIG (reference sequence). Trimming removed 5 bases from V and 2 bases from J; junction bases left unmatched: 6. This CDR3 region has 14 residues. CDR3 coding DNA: TGTGCCTGGGGTTCTAGCGGGAGCCCCTACGAGCAGTACTTC. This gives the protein CAWGSSGSPYEQYF.

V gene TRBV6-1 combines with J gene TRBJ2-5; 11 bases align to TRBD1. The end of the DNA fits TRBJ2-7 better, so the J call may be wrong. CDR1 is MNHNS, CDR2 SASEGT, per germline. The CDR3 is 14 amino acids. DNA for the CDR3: TGTGCCAGCAGTTCTGGGACAGGGGGATCCGAGCAGTACTTC. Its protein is CASSSGTGGSEQYF.

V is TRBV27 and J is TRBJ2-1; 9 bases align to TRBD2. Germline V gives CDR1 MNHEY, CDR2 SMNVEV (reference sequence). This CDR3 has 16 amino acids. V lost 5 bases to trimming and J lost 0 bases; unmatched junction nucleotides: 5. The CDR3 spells CASSPTSGGSYNEQFF. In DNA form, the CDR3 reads TGTGCCAGCAGTCCGACTAGCGGAGGCTCCTACAATGAGCAGTTCTTC.

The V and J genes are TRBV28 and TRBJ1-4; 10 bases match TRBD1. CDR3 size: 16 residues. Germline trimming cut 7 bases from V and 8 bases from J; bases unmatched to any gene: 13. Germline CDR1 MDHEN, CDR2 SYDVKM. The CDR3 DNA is TGTGCCAGCACCCCGCCTGACAGGGGGCCGGGAGAAAAACTGTTTTTT. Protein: CASTPPDRGPGEKLFF.